This T cell receptor beta chain derives from a study of HIV-infected patients and healthy controls. Only a few counts were recorded for this clonotype. TCRdb recomputed calls from the 5' RACE reads with MiXCR, one row per CDR3 protein. The table records 60,000 to 75,000 distinct CDR3 sequences, approximately 16% of them present only once. V lost 5 bases and J lost 8, with 15 bases in between. The CDR3 extends over 13 amino acids. V usage is TRBV12-3 or TRBV12-4 and J usage is TRBJ1-2; maybe TRBD1 (6 bases). Sample: CD4+ T cells from blood. The sequence was obtained from a human donor in good health. CDR3: CASSPDRSGGYTF. The CDR3 nucleotides read TGTGCCAGCAGTCCTGACAGGTCCGGCGGCTACACCTTC.